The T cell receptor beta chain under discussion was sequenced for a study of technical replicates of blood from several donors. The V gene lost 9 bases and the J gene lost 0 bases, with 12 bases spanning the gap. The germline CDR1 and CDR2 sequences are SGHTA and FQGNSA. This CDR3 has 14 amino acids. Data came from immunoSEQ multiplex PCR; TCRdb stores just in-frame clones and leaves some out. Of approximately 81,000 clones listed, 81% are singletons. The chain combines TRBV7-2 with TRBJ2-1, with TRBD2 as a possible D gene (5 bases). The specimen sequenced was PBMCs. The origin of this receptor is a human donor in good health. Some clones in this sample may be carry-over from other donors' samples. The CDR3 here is CASLADYSYNEQFF. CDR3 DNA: TGTGCCAGTCTAGCAGACTACTCCTACAATGAGCAGTTCTTC.